Reported below is one T cell receptor beta chain. These data come from a study of T-cell reconstitution after alpha-beta-depleted transplantation in children. Unique molecular identifiers were incorporated when the TCRbeta library was constructed. TCRdb used MiXCR to reprocess the PCR reads, holding one entry per CDR3 protein. The sample shows more than 450,000 distinct CDR3 sequences, about 17% of them seen only once. The CDR3 is 13 residues long. After removal of 7 bases from V and 7 bases from J, the junction contained 8 bases not matched to a gene. Germline V gene sequence: CDR1 SGHRS, CDR2 YFSETQ.

This specimen was PBMCs from the stem cell graft donor, taken from the stem cell graft. The sequence was collected from a human donor who donated a stem cell graft to a child with acute lymphoblastic leukemia. The chain employs TRBV5-1 and TRBJ1-1; 9 bases agree with TRBD1. This CDR3 reads CASSGTGINEAFF. CDR3 nucleotides: TGCGCCAGCTCCGGGACAGGGATTAATGAAGCTTTCTTT.